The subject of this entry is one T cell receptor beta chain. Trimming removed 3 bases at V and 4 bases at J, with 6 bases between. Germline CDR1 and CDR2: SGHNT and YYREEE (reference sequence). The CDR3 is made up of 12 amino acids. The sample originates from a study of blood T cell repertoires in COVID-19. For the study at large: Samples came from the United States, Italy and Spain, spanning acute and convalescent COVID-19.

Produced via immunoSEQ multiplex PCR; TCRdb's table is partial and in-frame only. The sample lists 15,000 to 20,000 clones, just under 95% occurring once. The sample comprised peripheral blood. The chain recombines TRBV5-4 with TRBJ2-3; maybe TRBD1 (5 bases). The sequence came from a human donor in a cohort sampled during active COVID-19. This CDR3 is CASSSGSDTQYF. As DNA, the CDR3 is TGTGCCAGCAGCTCAGGGTCAGATACGCAGTATTTT.